Given below is one T cell receptor (beta chain) in context. The entry originates in a study of radiotherapy plus CTLA-4 blockade in lung cancer. TCRdb keeps only in-frame clones here, not all; method: immunoSEQ multiplex PCR. The profile shows 40,000 to 60,000 clones, approximately 86% of them singletons. V gave up 0 bases and J gave up 8 bases; unmatched junction bases: 9. Germline CDR1 SGHTA, CDR2 FQGNSA. This CDR3 contains 17 residues. Material: peripheral blood, obtained from a patient treated with radiotherapy plus ipilimumab. This TCR was recovered from a human donor with non-small cell lung cancer that progressed on radiotherapy plus ipilimumab. Some clones in this sample may be carry-over from other donors' samples. This sequence joins TRBV7-2 and TRBJ1-4, with 10 bases identical to TRBD1. CDR3 coding DNA: TGTGCCAGCAGCTTAGCGTTCGGGACAGGGGAGGGGGAAAAACTGTTTTTT. Amino acids: CASSLAFGTGEGEKLFF.